These 19 T cell receptor beta chains were sequenced from one sample in a study of PD-L1 blockade in urothelial cancer. Produced via immunoSEQ multiplex PCR; TCRdb's table is partial and in-frame only. The sample lists about 88,000 clones, over 90% occurring once. The sample in question was PBMCs, obtained around atezolizumab (anti-PD-L1) treatment. The receptors originated from a man aged 60-69 years with urothelial cancer.

V gene TRBV7-2 combines with J gene TRBJ2-2; D gene unclear. The V end lost 4 bases, the J end lost 1 base, and 4 bases lay between the germline ends. CDR3 length: 13 amino acids. The germline V gene has CDR1 SGHTA and CDR2 FQGNSA. The CDR3 loop reads CASSSKNTGELFF. The CDR3 DNA reads TGTGCCAGCAGCTCCAAGAACACCGGGGAGCTGTTTTTT. The whole variable domain, filled in from reference TRBV7-2 and TRBJ2-2, reads GAGVSQSPSNKVTEKGKDVELRCDPISGHTALYWYRQSLGQGLEFLIYFQGNSAPDKSGLPSDRFSAERTGGSVSTLTIQRTQQEDSAVYLCASSSKNTGELFFGEGSRLTVL.

The CDR3 region has the DNA TGTGCCAGCTCCGCCGGGGACTCTGGAAACACCATATATTTT. Its protein is CASSAGDSGNTIYF. V and J are TRBV18 and TRBJ1-3; D ambiguous. The ends were cut back, 6 bases at V and 0 bases at J, with 9 bases in the middle. This CDR3 is 14 amino acids long. Germline-derived CDR1 and CDR2 are KGHSH and LQKENI.

The J gene is TRBJ2-1, the V gene TRBV7-2; 10 nucleotides match TRBD1. V lost 5 bases, J lost 15 bases, and 4 bases stayed unmatched. Per the germline V gene, CDR1 is SGHTA and CDR2 is FQGNSA. CDR3 size: 11 residues. Here the CDR3 DNA reads TGTGCCAGCAGCCCGGACAGGGGGGCGTTCTTC. This sequence encodes CASSPDRGAFF.

The chain is built from TRBV5-1 and TRBJ2-7; possible D gene TRBD1, 6 bases. Germline CDR1 and CDR2: SGHRS and YFSETQ. The CDR3 has 17 residues. Trimming left V 7 bases short and J 1 base short, with 24 bases between. The CDR3 DNA is TGCGCCAGCTCCAAAATTATGGACAGTCGAACATCCTACGAGCAGTACTTC. This gives the protein CASSKIMDSRTSYEQYF.

V and J are TRBV7-9 and TRBJ1-1; D not resolved. CDR3 length: 14 residues. Germline assignment: CDR1 SEHNR and CDR2 FQNEAQ (reference sequence). V lost 3 bases and J lost 0, with 8 bases in between. In DNA, the CDR3 is TGTGCCAGCAGCTTGTATTCTCTGAACACTGAAGCTTTCTTT. Translating it yields CASSLYSLNTEAFF.

The chain combines TRBV6-1 with TRBJ1-2, with a tentative D call TRBD1 (6 bases). CDR1 is MNHNS, CDR2 SASEGT, per germline. CDR3 length: 16 amino acids. V lost 3 bases, J lost 2 bases, and 16 bases lay in between. The CDR3 DNA follows: TGTGCCAGCAGTGAGGGCCCGCAGGGGTTCAACTATGGCTACACCTTC. It specifies CASSEGPQGFNYGYTF.

This clone was observed a single time. This sequence joins TRBV29-1 and TRBJ1-1; D is undetermined. The germline V gene has CDR1 SQVTM and CDR2 ANQGSEA. The CDR3 extends over 11 amino acids. The V end lost 5 bases, the J end lost 4 bases, and 8 bases lay between the germline ends. CDR3 coding DNA: TGCAGCGTTAGTCGCGGCACTGAAGCTTTCTTT. This sequence encodes CSVSRGTEAFF. The full variable domain, with the rest looked up from reference TRBV29-1 and TRBJ1-1, is SAVISQKPSRDICQRGTSLTIQCQVDSQVTMMFWYRQQPGQSLTLIATANQGSEATYESGFVIDKFPISRPNLTFSTLTVSNMSPEDSSIYLCSVSRGTEAFFGQGTRLTVV.

The chain combines TRBV28 with TRBJ2-7, with TRBD1 matching 7 bases. The germline CDR1 and CDR2 sequences are MDHEN and SYDVKM. CDR3 length: 13 residues. J was trimmed by 8 bases and V by 5 bases; bases with no gene match: 9. CDR3 protein: CASSVGTDLQQYF. Here the CDR3 DNA reads TGTGCCAGCAGTGTCGGGACAGACCTACAGCAGTACTTC.

The chain is built from TRBV19 and TRBJ2-4; 9 bases match TRBD2. From germline, CDR1 is LNHDA and CDR2 SQIVND (reference sequence). The CDR3 is 15 residues long. The V segment lost 1 base and the J segment 5 bases; nucleotides outside the gene matches: 3. In DNA form, the CDR3 reads TGTGCCAGTAGTATAGGACTAGCGGTTCAAAACATTCAGTACTTC. Amino acid sequence: CASSIGLAVQNIQYF. Together with reference TRBV19 and TRBJ2-4, the CDR3 gives the full variable domain: DGGITQSPKYLFRKEGQNVTLSCEQNLNHDAMYWYRQDPGQGLRLIYYSQIVNDFQKGDIAEGYSVSREKKESFPLTVTSAQKNPTAFYLCASSIGLAVQNIQYFGAGTRLSVL.

The rearrangement links TRBV7-2 to TRBJ1-2; D is possibly TRBD1 (5 bases). V dropped 3 bases and J dropped 3 bases, with 11 bases sitting between them. Per the germline V gene, CDR1 is SGHTA and CDR2 is FQGNSA. This CDR3 comprises 14 residues. The CDR3 bases are TGTGCCAGCAGCTTGACGGGGGTCCACTATGGCTACACCTTC. As protein: CASSLTGVHYGYTF.

The chain combines TRBV4-2 with TRBJ2-3; TRBD2 matches at 9 bases. This CDR3 is 16 amino acids long. The germline gives CDR1 LGHNA, CDR2 YNFKEQ. V trimming: 0 bases; J trimming: 4 bases; junction bases outside the gene matches: 5. The CDR3 DNA is TGTGCCAGCAGCCAAGATGCAACTAGCGGGTCAGATACGCAGTATTTT. Encoded protein: CASSQDATSGSDTQYF.

This chain uses TRBV4-1 with TRBJ2-1; TRBD1 might be the D (6 bases). CDR3 size: 16 residues. CDR1 and CDR2 from the germline V gene are MGHRA and YSYEKL. V was cut by 1 base and J by 0 bases, with 10 bases left in between. As DNA, the CDR3 is TGCGCCAGCAGCCAAGTTCAGGGGCTCTCCTACAATGAGCAGTTCTTC. Its translation is CASSQVQGLSYNEQFF.

The J gene is TRBJ2-3, the V gene TRBV30, with a tentative D call TRBD2 (5 bases). Between the trimmed V and J ends, which lost 0 bases and 3 bases, there was a span of 13 bases. This CDR3 contains 15 residues. CDR1 is GTSNPN and CDR2 is SVGIG in the germline V gene (reference sequence). CDR3 coding DNA: TGTGCCTGGAGTGTACTTCGGGGTGGGACAGATACGCAGTATTTT. Its translation is CAWSVLRGGTDTQYF.

The V call is TRBV5-5, the J call TRBJ1-5; D might be TRBD1 (6 bases). Germline V gives CDR1 SGHKS, CDR2 YYEKEE (reference sequence). This CDR3 is 14 amino acids long. V lost 2 bases and J lost 7, with 13 bases in between. CDR3 amino acids: CASSFTTGDQPQHF. CDR3 DNA: TGTGCCAGCAGCTTTACGACAGGAGACCAGCCCCAGCATTTT.

This chain connects TRBV30 to TRBJ2-3, with D possibly being TRBD2 (7 bases). The CDR3 is 17 amino acids. The V gene's germline CDR1 is GTSNPN and CDR2 SVGIG (reference sequence). Trimming took off 1 base at V and 0 bases at J, with 17 bases between the two ends. CDR3 DNA: TGTGCCTGGAGTGATACAGGGAGGGCTTCTAGCACAGATACGCAGTATTTT. Translated: CAWSDTGRASSTDTQYF. The full variable domain, rest sourced from reference TRBV30 and TRBJ2-3, is SQTIHQWPATLVQPVGSPLSLECTVEGTSNPNLYWYRQAAGRGLQLLFYSVGIGQISSEVPQNLSASRPQDRQFILSSKKLLLSDSGFYLCAWSDTGRASSTDTQYFGPGTRLTVL.

The chain links TRBV28 to TRBJ1-3; 9 bases match TRBD1. Germline assignment: CDR1 MDHEN and CDR2 SYDVKM. This CDR3 is 13 amino acids long. V was pared by 10 bases and J by 3 bases, with 4 bases of the junction left unmatched. CDR3 residues: CATGDRDGNTIYF. For the CDR3, the DNA is TGTGCCACCGGGGACAGGGATGGAAACACCATATATTTT.

This chain uses TRBV6-5 with TRBJ1-1; no clear D gene. Between the trimmed V and J ends, which lost 0 bases and 0 bases, there was a span of 8 bases. Germline V gene data show CDR1 as MNHEY and CDR2 as SVGAGI. This CDR3 is 15 amino acids long. The DNA for the CDR3 is TGTGCCAGCAGTTACTCGATCAGGTTGAACACTGAAGCTTTCTTT. It is translated as CASSYSIRLNTEAFF.

The gene calls are TRBV5-6 and TRBJ2-7; 10 bases match TRBD1. The germline gives CDR1 SGHDT, CDR2 YYEEEE. The CDR3 consists of 15 residues. V shed 3 bases, J shed 5 bases, and the junction held 8 bases outside the gene matches. CDR3 sequence (DNA): TGTGCCAGCAGCTCCGGGACAGGGGATCCCCACGAGCAGTACTTC. Amino acid sequence: CASSSGTGDPHEQYF.

The chain is built from TRBV27 and TRBJ1-2, with D hard to call. Germline lookup yields CDR1 MNHEY and CDR2 SMNVEV (reference sequence). CDR3 length: 16 amino acids. The ends were cut back, 4 bases at V and 8 bases at J, with 23 bases in the middle. CDR3 sequence reads: CASSSHFSYGGGGYTF. CDR3 DNA sequence: TGTGCCAGCAGTTCCCACTTTAGCTACGGCGGTGGAGGCTACACCTTC.